The 20 T cell receptor beta chains reported below all come from one sample, sequenced in a study of OX40 agonist ivuxolimab in advanced cancers. Clones were read by immunoSEQ multiplex PCR, and TCRdb kept only the in-frame ones, dropping some. This sample carries some 59,000 clones, roughly nine tenths of them seen once, and the ten largest clones take 16%. The material sequenced was CD4+ or CD8+ T cells sorted from blood, taken in a trial of the OX40 agonist ivuxolimab. The origin of the receptors is an adult with an advanced solid tumor such as melanoma, head and neck, liver or kidney cancer.

V and J are TRBV7-1 and TRBJ2-3, with 14 bases matching TRBD2. TRBV7-1 is noted as an ORF with a role that remains uncertain. The V and J ends lost 3 bases and 4 bases, in that order; junction bases with no gene match: 3. The length of the CDR3 is 16 residues. The DNA for the CDR3 is TGTGCCAGCAGCTCGGGACTAGCGGGAGTTGCAGATACGCAGTATTTT. It yields the protein CASSSGLAGVADTQYF.

CDR3 residues: CASSYDQLAGQETQYF. The DNA of the CDR3 is TGTGCCAGCAGTTACGATCAACTAGCGGGCCAAGAGACCCAGTACTTC. The chain carries TRBV6-5 and TRBJ2-5; 9 bases map to TRBD2. The CDR3 contains 16 residues. The V and J ends lost 2 bases and 1 base, in that order; junction bases with no gene match: 5. The germline gives CDR1 MNHEY, CDR2 SVGAGI.

A single count supports this clone. The J gene is TRBJ2-5, the V gene TRBV10-2; TRBD2 agrees at 11 bases. From germline, CDR1 is WSHSY and CDR2 SAAADI. The CDR3 is 15 residues long. Losses at the gene ends were 4 bases for V and 4 bases for J; bases not matched to a gene: 5. In DNA, the CDR3 is TGCGCCAGCAGTGGGCCCGGGACTAGCGGAGAGACCCAGTACTTC. It specifies CASSGPGTSGETQYF.

The chain carries TRBV27 and TRBJ1-6, with D perhaps TRBD1 (5 bases). In germline, CDR1 is MNHEY, CDR2 SMNVEV (reference sequence). The CDR3 is 16 residues long. Trimming removed 6 bases from V and 0 bases from J, with 12 bases in between. The CDR3 coding sequence is TGTGCCAGCAGGTCGGGGGGGAGCTCCTATAATTCACCCCTCCACTTT. It yields the protein CASRSGGSSYNSPLHF.

This chain joins TRBV10-1 and TRBJ2-3, with 7 nucleotides matching TRBD1. CDR3 length: 14 residues. Trimming at V came to 0 bases and at J to 4 bases, leaving 1 base not matched to a gene. Germline CDR1 and CDR2: WNHNN and SYGVQD (reference sequence). CDR3 bases: TGCGCCAGCAGTGAGTCAACAGGGGCAGATACGCAGTATTTT. Its protein product is CASSESTGADTQYF.

The CDR3, as DNA: TGTGCCAGTAGAGTCGGGGGGTCGGCCACTGAAGCTTTCTTT. Translation gives CASRVGGSATEAFF. The chain couples TRBV19 to TRBJ1-1, with a weak D call TRBD1 (5 bases). The CDR3 runs 14 residues. The V gene's germline CDR1 is LNHDA and CDR2 SQIVND (reference sequence). The ends were cut back, 6 bases at V and 4 bases at J, with 15 bases in the middle.

V is TRBV30 and J is TRBJ1-5; D remains ambiguous. Trimming took 2 bases from V and 1 from J, leaving 6 bases between them. Germline V CDR1 and CDR2: GTSNPN, SVGIG (reference sequence). CDR3 length: 13 residues. DNA of the CDR3: TGTGCCTGGAGTACCCAGAGCAATCAGCCCCAGCATTTT. Protein: CAWSTQSNQPQHF.

This clone was observed once. The chain carries TRBV27 and TRBJ2-1; TRBD1 matches at 8 bases. The CDR3 runs to 14 residues. J was trimmed by 1 base and V by 5 bases; bases with no gene match: 1. The germline gives CDR1 MNHEY, CDR2 SMNVEV (reference sequence). CDR3 sequence reads: CASSDRGSYNEQFF. CDR3 sequence (DNA): TGTGCCAGCAGTGACAGGGGTTCCTACAATGAGCAGTTCTTC.

The chain carries TRBV4-1 and TRBJ1-5, with D hard to call. V was cut by 0 bases and J by 3 bases, with 15 bases left in between. Germline V gives CDR1 MGHRA, CDR2 YSYEKL. The CDR3 extends over 17 amino acids. CDR3 in amino acids: CASSQDFQQTNNQPQHF. CDR3 in DNA: TGCGCCAGCAGCCAAGATTTCCAGCAGACCAACAATCAGCCCCAGCATTTT.

This chain connects TRBV6-6 to TRBJ2-5; D call uncertain. The CDR3 length is 12 residues. V lost 6 bases and J lost 0, with 5 bases in between. Germline V CDR1 and CDR2: MNHNY, SVGAGI (reference sequence). CDR3 nucleotide sequence: TGTGCCAGCAGAGGCAACCAAGAGACCCAGTACTTC. Its protein is CASRGNQETQYF.

The chain has TRBV28 and TRBJ1-2; D remains ambiguous. The CDR3 has 12 amino acids. The V end lost 3 bases, the J end lost 4 bases, and 6 bases lay between the germline ends. Germline V CDR1 and CDR2: MDHEN, SYDVKM. The CDR3 protein is CASSFVSYGYTF. The CDR3 DNA follows: TGTGCCAGCAGTTTCGTTAGCTATGGCTACACCTTC.

The J gene is TRBJ2-1, the V gene TRBV28; 11 bases map to TRBD2. This CDR3 has 16 amino acids. Germline CDR1 MDHEN, CDR2 SYDVKM. The V gene end was trimmed by 5 bases and the J gene end by 8 bases; junction bases not matched to a gene: 11. The CDR3 here is CASSTSPVAGGDEQFF. The CDR3 DNA sequence: TGTGCCAGCAGTACCTCCCCCGTAGCGGGAGGGGATGAGCAGTTCTTC.

This clone was seen a single time. The chain couples TRBV28 to TRBJ2-7; the D is unclear. Germline V gene data show CDR1 as MDHEN and CDR2 as SYDVKM. The ends were cut back, 5 bases at V and 1 base at J, with 15 bases in the middle. The CDR3 runs to 15 residues. In DNA form, the CDR3 reads TGTGCCAGCAGTGTCCCACCCGGGCTGTCCTACGAGCAGTACTTC. Protein: CASSVPPGLSYEQYF.

A single count supports this clone. The genes are TRBV7-9 and TRBJ2-1; D may correspond to TRBD1 or TRBD2 (5 bases each). The V end lost 6 bases, the J end lost 6 bases, and 9 bases lay between the germline ends. The CDR3 sequence is 12 residues long. Germline V gene lookup returns CDR1 SEHNR and CDR2 FQNEAQ (reference sequence). The CDR3 sequence: CASRSGGNEQFF. CDR3 DNA: TGTGCCAGCAGATCTGGGGGCAATGAGCAGTTCTTC.

V usage is TRBV28 and J usage is TRBJ2-5; TRBD1 agrees at 12 bases. The germline gives CDR1 MDHEN, CDR2 SYDVKM. The CDR3 loop spans 17 amino acids. With 3 bases clipped from V and 5 bases from J, the junction kept 10 bases outside the gene matches. CDR3 region: CASSFFTGTGGKETQYF. In DNA form, the CDR3 reads TGTGCCAGCAGTTTCTTCACCGGGACAGGGGGCAAGGAGACCCAGTACTTC.

The rearrangement links TRBV29-1 to TRBJ2-1, with D possibly TRBD2 on 5 matching bases. CDR3 length: 14 residues. Germline CDR1 and CDR2: SQVTM and ANQGSEA. Trimming removed 7 bases at V and 2 bases at J, with 15 bases between. In DNA, the CDR3 is TGCAGCGGAGCGAGGGAGCGCCCCTACAATGAGCAGTTCTTC. This gives the protein CSGARERPYNEQFF.

The J gene is TRBJ2-5, the V gene TRBV4-1; TRBD1 matches at 11 bases. Germline V gives CDR1 MGHRA, CDR2 YSYEKL. The ends lost 6 bases at V and 4 bases at J; junction bases unmatched: 7. The CDR3 is made up of 15 amino acids. CDR3 protein: CASSPPGQGGETQYF. CDR3 DNA sequence: TGCGCCAGCAGTCCCCCGGGACAGGGGGGAGAGACCCAGTACTTC.

V gene TRBV5-1 combines with J gene TRBJ2-5; D uncertain. There are 13 residues in the CDR3. With 3 bases removed from V and 2 bases from J, the gap between germline ends came to 8 bases. Germline V gives CDR1 SGHRS, CDR2 YFSETQ. The CDR3 loop reads CASSWFSQETQYF. DNA of the CDR3: TGCGCCAGCAGCTGGTTCTCGCAAGAGACCCAGTACTTC. Supplemented by reference TRBV5-1 and TRBJ2-5, the full variable domain reads KAGVTQTPRYLIKTRGQQVTLSCSPISGHRSVSWYQQTPGQGLQFLFEYFSETQRNKGNFPGRFSGRQFSNSRSEMNVSTLELGDSALYLCASSWFSQETQYFGPGTRLLVL.

This clone came up many times. J is TRBJ1-2 and V is TRBV4-2; perhaps TRBD1 as D (5 bases). CDR3 length: 15 amino acids. Trimming cost V 0 bases and J 2 bases, with 10 bases left between them. Germline CDR1 LGHNA, CDR2 YNFKEQ. The CDR3 coding sequence is TGTGCCAGCAGCCAAGACGGGGGGTCGAACTATGGCTACACCTTC. Protein product: CASSQDGGSNYGYTF.

V usage is TRBV28 and J usage is TRBJ1-2; D ambiguous. Germline CDR1 MDHEN, CDR2 SYDVKM. The CDR3 has 15 amino acids. V was clipped by 5 bases and J by 4 bases, with 17 bases between them. CDR3 in DNA: TGTGCCAGCAGTGTCTCCGGACCCATTTCCTATGGCTACACCTTC. Its translation: CASSVSGPISYGYTF.